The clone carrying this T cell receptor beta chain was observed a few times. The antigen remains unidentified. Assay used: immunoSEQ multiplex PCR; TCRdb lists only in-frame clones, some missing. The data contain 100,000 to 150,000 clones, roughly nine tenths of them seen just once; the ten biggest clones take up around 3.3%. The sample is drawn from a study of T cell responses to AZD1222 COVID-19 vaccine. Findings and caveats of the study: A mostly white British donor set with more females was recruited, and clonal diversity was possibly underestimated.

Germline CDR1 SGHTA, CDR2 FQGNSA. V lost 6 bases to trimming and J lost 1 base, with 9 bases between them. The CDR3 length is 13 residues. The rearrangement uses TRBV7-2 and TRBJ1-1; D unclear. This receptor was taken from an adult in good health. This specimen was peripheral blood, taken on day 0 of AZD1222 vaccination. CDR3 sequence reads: CASRSDANTEAFF. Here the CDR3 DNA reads TGTGCCAGCAGATCCGACGCGAACACTGAAGCTTTCTTT.